The clone carrying this T cell receptor beta chain was detected a few times. Its antigen is not identified. These data are taken from a study of vaccination and CD4 T cells after COVID-19. For the study at large: The stimulus for the cells was overlapping spike peptides derived from SARS-CoV-2, HCoV-NL63, HCoV-OC43 and HCoV-229E. As control conditions, cultures were given either a CEFX pool serving as positive control, an HIV-1 Nef pool, or no peptide at all.

This sample's treatment: approximately nine-day PBMC culture with coronavirus spike peptide pools or control peptides (ViraFEST assay). Nucleocapsid antibody results, negative before and after vaccination, showed that healthy vaccine recipients had not previously had SARS-CoV-2 infection. With the Oncomine TCR Beta short-read assay, DNA from cultured CD4+ T cells was sequenced. TCRdb redid the calling of the PCR reads with MiXCR, one entry per CDR3 protein. Of about 16,000 distinct CDR3 sequences in the sample, approximately 35% were seen once. Sequenced material: CD4+ T cells from blood, cultured in vitro, taken before SARS-CoV-2 vaccination. This clonotype was sampled from a human donor who received a COVID-19 vaccine.

The CDR3 DNA sequence: TGCAGTGCCTTCGCCCTACAGGGTATTTTTAACACTGAAGCTTTCTTT. This translates into CSAFALQGIFNTEAFF. The chain employs TRBV20-1 and TRBJ1-1, with D tentatively TRBD1 (6 bases). CDR1 is DFQATT and CDR2 is SNEGSKA in the germline V gene (reference sequence). The CDR3 has 16 residues. Trimming cost V 6 bases and J 2 bases, with 22 bases left between them.